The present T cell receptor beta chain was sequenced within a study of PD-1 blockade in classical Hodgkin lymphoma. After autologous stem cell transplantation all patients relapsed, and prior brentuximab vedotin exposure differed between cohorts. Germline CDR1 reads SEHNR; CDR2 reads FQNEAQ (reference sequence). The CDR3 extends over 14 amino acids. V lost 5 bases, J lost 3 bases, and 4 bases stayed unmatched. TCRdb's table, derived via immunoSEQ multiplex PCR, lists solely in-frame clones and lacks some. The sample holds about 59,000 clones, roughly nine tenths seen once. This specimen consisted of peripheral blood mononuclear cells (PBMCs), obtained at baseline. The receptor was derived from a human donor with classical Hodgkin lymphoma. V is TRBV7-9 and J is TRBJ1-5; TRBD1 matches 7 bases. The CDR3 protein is CASSQGGNNQPQHF. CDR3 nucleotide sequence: TGTGCCAGCAGCCAGGGGGGGAACAATCAGCCCCAGCATTTT. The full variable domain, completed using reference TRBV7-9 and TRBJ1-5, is DTGVSQNPRHKITKRGQNVTFRCDPISEHNRLYWYRQTLGQGPEFLTYFQNEAQLEKSRLLSDRFSAERPKGSFSTLEIQRTEQGDSAMYLCASSQGGNNQPQHFGDGTRLSIL.